This TCR beta chain was found in a study of T cells in Graves' hyperthyroidism and ophthalmopathy. At the level of the study: At the time of initial diagnosis and before any treatment, peripheral blood was collected.

In this sample, this clonotype turned up many times. From germline, CDR1 is LNHNV and CDR2 YYDKDF (reference sequence). This CDR3 comprises 13 residues. Deletions cut 1 base from V and 6 bases from J, with 9 bases between. Amplification of TCR beta CDR3 regions was performed using RNA transcripts as template. HTBI primers drove first-round RT-PCR of the TCR CDR3. MiXCR was run by TCRdb on the multiplex PCR reads, yielding one entry per CDR3 protein. This sample carries about 550,000 distinct CDR3 sequences, less than 25% of them seen once, and the ten largest clones take 26%. The TCR comes from a man aged 18 to 29 with Graves' hyperthyroidism. The rearrangement joins TRBV15 to TRBJ1-1, with D unresolved. Sequences were obtained from blood. The CDR3: CATSRVGVSEAFF. In nucleotides, the CDR3 is TGTGCCACCAGCAGAGTTGGCGTATCTGAAGCTTTCTTT.